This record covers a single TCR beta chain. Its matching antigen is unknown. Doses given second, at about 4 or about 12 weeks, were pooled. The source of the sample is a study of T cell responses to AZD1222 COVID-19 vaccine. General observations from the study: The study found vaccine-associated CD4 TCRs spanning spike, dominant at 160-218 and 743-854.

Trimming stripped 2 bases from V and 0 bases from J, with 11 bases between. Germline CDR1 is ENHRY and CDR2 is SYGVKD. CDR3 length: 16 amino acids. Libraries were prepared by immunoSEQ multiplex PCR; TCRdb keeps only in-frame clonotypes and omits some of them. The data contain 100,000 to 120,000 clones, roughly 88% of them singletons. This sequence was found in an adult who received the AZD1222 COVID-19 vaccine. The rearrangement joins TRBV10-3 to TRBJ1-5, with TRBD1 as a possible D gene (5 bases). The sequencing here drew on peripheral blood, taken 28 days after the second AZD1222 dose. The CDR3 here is CAISEGGGYSNQPQHF. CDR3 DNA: TGTGCCATCAGTGAGGGCGGGGGTTATAGCAATCAGCCCCAGCATTTT.